Below are 26 T cell receptor beta chains sequenced from a single sample in a study of regulatory T cells in long-lasting Graves disease. Time point in this sample: persistent/refractory GD, antithyroid drugs over 5 years with positive TRAb. Isolated PBMC RNA provided the starting material for the TCR library. Construction of TCR beta libraries relied on iRepertoire HTBI primers and on Arm-PCR targeting CDR3 regions. TCRdb reanalysed the multiplex PCR reads using MiXCR and keeps one entry per CDR3 protein. The sample carries hundreds of thousands of distinct CDR3 sequences, about 20% recorded once. The material sequenced was peripheral blood mononuclear cells (PBMCs), taken when the disease was refractory, from a patient treated with antithyroid drugs. The receptors stem from a female donor with Graves disease.

J is TRBJ2-2 and V is TRBV19; a weak D match, TRBD1 (5 bases). Germline values: CDR1 LNHDA, CDR2 SQIVND (reference sequence). Trimming pared 5 bases from V and 4 bases from J, leaving 20 bases between. There are 17 residues in the CDR3. CDR3 sequence (DNA): TGTGCCAGTAGTCCCGACTTACCCACAGGATCCACCGGGGAGCTGTTTTTT. Its translation is CASSPDLPTGSTGELFF. Together with reference TRBV19 and TRBJ2-2, the CDR3 gives the full variable domain: DGGITQSPKYLFRKEGQNVTLSCEQNLNHDAMYWYRQDPGQGLRLIYYSQIVNDFQKGDIAEGYSVSREKKESFPLTVTSAQKNPTAFYLCASSPDLPTGSTGELFFGEGSRLTVL.

This clonotype was found many times. CDR3 nucleotides: TGTGCCAGCAGTTTAGCGGGAGGGCCGAGACTGACCCAGTACTTC. Residues: CASSLAGGPRLTQYF. This sequence joins TRBV28 and TRBJ2-5, with 9 positions matching TRBD2. V shed 2 bases and J 7 bases; nucleotides not matched to a gene: 8. This CDR3 contains 15 residues. The germline CDR1 and CDR2 sequences are MDHEN and SYDVKM.

The table lists this clonotype with a few counts. At one end the junction does not follow the germline gene, possibly because of a read error. The rearrangement joins TRBV9 to TRBJ2-3, with 10 positions matching TRBD1. Germline values: CDR1 SGDLS, CDR2 YYNGEE. The CDR3 loop spans 14 amino acids. The CDR3: CASSGDRGTDTQYF. The CDR3 nucleotides are TGTGCCAGCAGCGGGGACAGGGGCACCGATACGCAGTATTTT.

The genes are TRBV28 and TRBJ1-3; TRBD1 is a possible D gene (5 bases). Deletions cut 11 bases from V and 0 bases from J, with 11 bases between. Germline CDR1 is MDHEN and CDR2 is SYDVKM. The CDR3 loop spans 13 amino acids. The CDR3 protein is CARDSFSGNTIYF. DNA of the CDR3: TGTGCCCGCGACAGCTTCTCTGGAAACACCATATATTTT.

This clonotype has at least ten counts. This chain connects TRBV2 to TRBJ1-2; possibly TRBD1 for D (6 bases). V shed 6 bases and J shed 7 bases, with 21 bases lying between them. Germline CDR1 reads SNHLY; CDR2 reads FYNNEI. The CDR3 runs to 15 residues. Here the CDR3 reads CASRSRKGGGLGYTF. In DNA, the CDR3 is TGTGCCAGCAGGTCTCGGAAAGGGGGAGGCCTTGGCTACACCTTC.

At least ten counts were recorded for this clonotype. V gene TRBV27 combines with J gene TRBJ1-1; D might be TRBD1 (6 bases). Germline-derived CDR1 and CDR2 are MNHEY and SMNVEV (reference sequence). The CDR3 has 17 residues. V shed 3 bases and J shed 1 base, with 18 bases lying between them. The CDR3 spells CASSFRGVTGSNTEAFF. The CDR3 DNA follows: TGTGCCAGCAGTTTTCGGGGGGTAACAGGGTCGAACACTGAAGCTTTCTTT.

The rearrangement links TRBV20-1 to TRBJ1-5; D not certain. Germline CDR1 is DFQATT and CDR2 is SNEGSKA (reference sequence). Trimming pared 6 bases from V and 2 bases from J, leaving 11 bases between. The length of the CDR3 is 13 residues. CDR3 DNA: TGCAGTGCCATCCCAGTTGGCAATCAGCCCCAGCATTTT. Protein sequence: CSAIPVGNQPQHF.

This clonotype was detected once. The rearrangement uses TRBV6-2 or TRBV6-3 and TRBJ1-4; possibly TRBD1 for D (5 bases). V was shortened by 7 bases and J by 4 bases, with 13 bases between the two germline ends. The V gene's germline CDR1 is MNHEY and CDR2 SVGEGT. There are 14 residues in the CDR3. CDR3 in DNA: TGTGCCAGCACCGGGGGGGACTATAATGAAAAACTGTTTTTT. Translated, it gives CASTGGDYNEKLFF.

This clonotype appeared a few times. V is TRBV7-3 and J is TRBJ1-1, with TRBD1 identical over 8 bases. J was trimmed by 1 base and V by 2 bases; bases with no gene match: 3. The CDR3 is 15 amino acids. From germline, CDR1 is SGHTA and CDR2 FQGTGA. The CDR3 reads CASSLDRGANTEAFF. The CDR3 region has the DNA TGTGCCAGCAGCTTAGACAGGGGTGCGAACACTGAAGCTTTCTTT.

J is TRBJ2-3 and V is TRBV7-2; the D gene is possibly TRBD2 (6 bases). Between the trimmed V and J ends, which lost 4 bases and 2 bases, there was a span of 13 bases. Germline V lookup: CDR1 SGHTA, CDR2 FQGNSA. The CDR3 extends over 15 amino acids. This chain's CDR3 is CASSSLGEDTDTQYF. The CDR3, as DNA: TGTGCCAGCAGCTCCCTGGGGGAGGACACAGATACGCAGTATTTT. Full variable domain (rest looked up from reference TRBV7-2 and TRBJ2-3): GAGVSQSPSNKVTEKGKDVELRCDPISGHTALYWYRQSLGQGLEFLIYFQGNSAPDKSGLPSDRFSAERTGGSVSTLTIQRTQQEDSAVYLCASSSLGEDTDTQYFGPGTRLTVL.

The CDR3 sequence is CASGLVRGGGAVSNQPQHF. CDR3 sequence (DNA): TGTGCTAGTGGTTTGGTACGGGGAGGGGGTGCCGTTAGCAATCAGCCCCAGCATTTT. The chain uses TRBV12-5 and TRBJ1-5, with a tentative D call TRBD1 (6 bases). Germline V gene sequence: CDR1 LGHNT, CDR2 FRNRAP. This CDR3 comprises 19 residues. The V end was cut by 0 bases, the J end by 0 bases, with 18 bases between.

This clonotype was picked up a small number of times. V is TRBV20-1 and J is TRBJ2-4; 12 bases line up with TRBD2. The CDR3 has 16 amino acids. V shed 2 bases, J shed 2 bases, and the junction held 4 bases outside the gene matches. Per germline, CDR1 DFQATT and CDR2 SNEGSKA (reference sequence). The CDR3 sequence: CSARLAGGPSKNIQYF. The CDR3 DNA sequence: TGCAGTGCTAGACTAGCGGGAGGGCCGTCCAAAAACATTCAGTACTTC.

This clonotype was counted between two and nine times. This sequence joins TRBV7-8 and TRBJ1-2; D perhaps matches TRBD1 (5 bases). Looked up from germline, CDR1 is SGHVS and CDR2 is FQNEAQ. The CDR3 is 15 residues long. Trimming took 0 bases from V and 3 from J, leaving 11 bases between them. The CDR3 nucleotides read TGTGCCAGCAGCTTAGCGGTGCAGGGACACTATGGCTACACCTTC. Translated: CASSLAVQGHYGYTF. Full variable domain (missing parts from reference TRBV7-8 and TRBJ1-2): GAGVSQSPRYKVAKRGQDVALRCDPISGHVSLFWYQQALGQGPEFLTYFQNEAQLDKSGLPSDRFFAERPEGSVSTLKIQRTQQEDSAVYLCASSLAVQGHYGYTFGSGTRLTVV.

The V call is TRBV9, the J call TRBJ1-2; D is uncertain. The length of the CDR3 is 11 residues. Germline V gene lookup returns CDR1 SGDLS and CDR2 YYNGEE. With 3 bases removed from V and 8 bases from J, the gap between germline ends came to 8 bases. CDR3 in amino acids: CASSGGSGYTF. CDR3 bases: TGTGCCAGCAGCGGGGGTAGCGGCTACACCTTC.

This chain uses TRBV6-4 with TRBJ1-5, with 7 bases identical to TRBD1. Unmatched junction bases numbered 9, after V lost 5 bases and J lost 2 bases. The CDR3 is 16 amino acids. Germline V CDR1 and CDR2: MRHNA, SNTAGT. The CDR3 spells CASSRQGLGRNQPQHF. The CDR3, as DNA: TGTGCCAGCAGTCGACAGGGATTAGGACGCAATCAGCCCCAGCATTTT.

The CDR3 nucleotides read TGTGCCACCAAAGGTTGGGGAATTAAAGGACTAGCGGGAGGCACCGGGGAGCTGTTTTTT. Amino acid sequence: CATKGWGIKGLAGGTGELFF. The V call is TRBV15, the J call TRBJ2-2, with 14 bases identical to TRBD2. The CDR3 is made up of 20 amino acids. Germline trimming cut 7 bases from V and 4 bases from J; bases unmatched to any gene: 17. CDR1 is LNHNV and CDR2 is YYDKDF in the germline V gene (reference sequence). Full variable domain (outside the CDR3, taken from reference TRBV15 and TRBJ2-2): DAMVIQNPRYQVTQFGKPVTLSCSQTLNHNVMYWYQQKSSQAPKLLFHYYDKDFNNEADTPDNFQSRRPNTSFCFLDIRSPGLGDTAMYLCATKGWGIKGLAGGTGELFFGEGSRLTVL.

This clonotype was observed many times. This chain links TRBV28 with TRBJ1-2, with D perhaps matching TRBD1 (6 bases). V gave up 1 base and J gave up 3 bases, with 12 bases separating them. This CDR3 spans 15 amino acids. In germline, CDR1 is MDHEN, CDR2 SYDVKM. This CDR3 reads CASSLSQGNYYGYTF. The CDR3 DNA sequence: TGTGCCAGCAGTTTATCCCAGGGGAACTACTATGGCTACACCTTC.

This clonotype showed up many times. V and J are TRBV6-5 and TRBJ2-7, with 9 bases lining up with TRBD1. The V segment lost 2 bases and the J segment 6 bases; nucleotides outside the gene matches: 5. The germline CDR1 and CDR2 sequences are MNHEY and SVGAGI. The CDR3 has 14 amino acids. DNA for the CDR3: TGTGCCAGCAGTTACGAGGACAGGGGCTTCGAGCAGTACTTC. Its protein product is CASSYEDRGFEQYF.

Ten or more counts support this clonotype. This rearrangement joins TRBV15 to TRBJ1-1; D uncertain. CDR1 is LNHNV, CDR2 YYDKDF, per germline (reference sequence). Deletions cut 0 bases from V and 5 bases from J, with 7 bases between. This CDR3 contains 13 residues. The CDR3 DNA sequence: TGTGCCACCAGCAGAGATCGAGTAACTGAAGCTTTCTTT. Amino acid sequence: CATSRDRVTEAFF.

This clonotype was counted ten times or more. The chain couples TRBV6-5 to TRBJ2-5; D gene ambiguous. This CDR3 is built from 13 residues. V shed 1 base and J shed 5 bases, with 8 bases lying between them. Germline CDR1 reads MNHEY; CDR2 reads SVGAGI. CDR3 in amino acids: CASSYFGRETQYF. CDR3 coding DNA: TGTGCCAGCAGTTACTTTGGAAGGGAGACCCAGTACTTC.

This clonotype was observed once. The chain combines TRBV28 with TRBJ2-1; 11 positions match TRBD2. The germline CDR1 and CDR2 sequences are MDHEN and SYDVKM. After removal of 6 bases from V and 7 bases from J, the junction contained 14 bases not matched to a gene. The CDR3 covers 17 residues. CDR3 sequence (DNA): TGTGCCAGCAGCCTATACCTACTAGCGGGAGTGGGTAATGAGCAGTTCTTC. Protein product: CASSLYLLAGVGNEQFF.

This clonotype appeared many times. This rearrangement joins TRBV15 to TRBJ2-5; D not resolved. The CDR3 is 12 residues long. Germline CDR1 and CDR2: LNHNV and YYDKDF (reference sequence). V was trimmed by 8 bases and J by 7 bases, leaving 14 bases between them. As DNA, the CDR3 is TGTGCCACCGGACCGAGCCGAGGGACCCAGTACTTC. Translating gives CATGPSRGTQYF. Combining the CDR3 with reference TRBV15 and TRBJ2-5 gives the whole variable domain DAMVIQNPRYQVTQFGKPVTLSCSQTLNHNVMYWYQQKSSQAPKLLFHYYDKDFNNEADTPDNFQSRRPNTSFCFLDIRSPGLGDTAMYLCATGPSRGTQYFGPGTRLLVL.

In this sample, this clonotype turned up a few times. The chain joins TRBV30 to TRBJ2-2; D uncertain. The CDR3 is made up of 12 amino acids. Germline values: CDR1 GTSNPN, CDR2 SVGIG (reference sequence). Trimming cost V 0 bases and J 8 bases, with 7 bases left between them. CDR3 nucleotide sequence: TGTGCCTGGAGTGTATCTGGGGGGGAGCTGTTTTTT. Amino acids: CAWSVSGGELFF.

This clonotype was seen a single time. The chain uses TRBV7-2 and TRBJ1-2, with TRBD1 identical over 9 bases. After removal of 8 bases from V and 4 bases from J, the junction contained 5 bases not matched to a gene. The length of the CDR3 is 13 residues. Germline-derived CDR1 and CDR2 are SGHTA and FQGNSA. CDR3 DNA sequence: TGTGCCAGCGGGGTGACAGGGGGCTATGGCTACACCTTC. Translating gives CASGVTGGYGYTF.

As concerns this clonotype: A read error may explain this, as a much larger clone is one base away. Likely a read error: the CDR3 ends without its conserved phenylalanine or tryptophan. This chain connects TRBV2 to TRBJ2-7, with D hard to call. The ends were cut back, 6 bases at V and 3 bases at J, with 9 bases in the middle. CDR3 size: 12 residues. Germline lookup yields CDR1 SNHLY and CDR2 FYNNEI. The CDR3 nucleotides read TGTGCCAGCAGGGCCGACGGCTACGAGCAGTACTCC. Residues: CASRADGYEQYS.

This clonotype appeared a few times. The J gene is TRBJ2-2, the V gene TRBV30; 9 nucleotides align to TRBD2. Trimming took 0 bases from V and 4 from J; bases not matched to a gene: 3. The length of the CDR3 is 15 residues. Germline V lookup: CDR1 GTSNPN, CDR2 SVGIG (reference sequence). The CDR3 sequence is CAWSVKLAGTGELFF. CDR3 in DNA: TGTGCCTGGAGTGTGAAACTAGCGGGCACCGGGGAGCTGTTTTTT.